The clone carrying this T cell receptor beta chain has ten or more counts. Its antigen is currently unknown. The V gene lost 6 bases and the J gene lost 10 bases, with 7 bases spanning the gap. The CDR3 sequence is 11 residues long. Germline V gives CDR1 LGHNT, CDR2 FRNRAP. This record belongs to a study of CD8+CD57+ T cells in acquired aplastic anemia. Study context: Isolated CD4+ and CD8+ cells, once sorted, yielded DNA averaging approximately 3 ug. Broader study findings: Patients did not significantly differ from controls in CD8+ Simpson's diversity. Patients and controls shared nearly 30 CD8+ CDR3 sequences, which appeared highly expressed in patients and within their immunodominant clones.

Sequencing involved patients with CD8+CD57+ cell expansion previously shown by flow cytometry. Patient blood was sampled before any therapy had been received. TCR beta VDJ combinations and CDR3 sequences were profiled from genomic DNA. MiXCR, applied by TCRdb to the reads, yields one record per CDR3 protein. The table records hundreds of thousands of distinct CDR3 sequences, around 33% of them present only once. The genes are TRBV12-5 and TRBJ1-6, with D hard to call. The sequenced sample consisted of sorted CD4+, CD8+, or CD8+CD57+ T cells (not recorded which) from PBMCs. The clonotype originates from a human donor with aplastic anemia. The CDR3 DNA follows: TGTGCTAGTGGAAAAACCTCACCCCTCCACTTT. Protein product: CASGKTSPLHF.